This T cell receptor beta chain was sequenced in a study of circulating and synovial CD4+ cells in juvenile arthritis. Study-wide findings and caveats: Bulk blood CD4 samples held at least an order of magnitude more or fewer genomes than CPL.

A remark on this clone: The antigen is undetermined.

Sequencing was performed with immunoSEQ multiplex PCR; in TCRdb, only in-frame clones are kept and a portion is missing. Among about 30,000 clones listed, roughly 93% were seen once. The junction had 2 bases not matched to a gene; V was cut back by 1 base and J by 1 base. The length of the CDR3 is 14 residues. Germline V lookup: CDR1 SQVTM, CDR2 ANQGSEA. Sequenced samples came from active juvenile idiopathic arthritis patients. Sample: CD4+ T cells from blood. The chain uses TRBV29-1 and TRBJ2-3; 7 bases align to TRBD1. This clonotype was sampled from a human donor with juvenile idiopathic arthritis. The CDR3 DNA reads TGCAGCGTTGAAGTCCAGGGGGGCACAGATACGCAGTATTTT. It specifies CSVEVQGGTDTQYF.